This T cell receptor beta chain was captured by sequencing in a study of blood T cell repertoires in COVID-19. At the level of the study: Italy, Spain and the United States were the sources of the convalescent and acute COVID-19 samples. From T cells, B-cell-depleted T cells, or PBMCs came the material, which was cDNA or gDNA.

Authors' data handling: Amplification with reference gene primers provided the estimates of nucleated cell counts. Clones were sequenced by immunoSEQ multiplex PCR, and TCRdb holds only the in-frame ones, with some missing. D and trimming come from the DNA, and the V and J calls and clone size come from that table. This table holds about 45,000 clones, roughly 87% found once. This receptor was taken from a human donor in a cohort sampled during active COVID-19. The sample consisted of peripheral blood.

The CDR3 is CASSLGVAGGPQDTQYF. The CDR3 bases are TGTGCCAGCAGCTTAGGGGTCGCGGGAGGACCGCAAGATACGCAGTATTTT. This chain joins TRBV7-9 and TRBJ2-3; 8 bases match TRBD2. Trimming cost V 1 base and J 5 bases; bases outside gene matches: 11. CDR3 size: 17 residues. Germline V gives CDR1 SEHNR, CDR2 FQNEAQ (reference sequence).